Below are 2 T cell receptor delta chains sequenced from a single sample in a study of gamma-delta T cells after stem cell transplantation. TCRdb re-called clones from the RT-PCR reads via CATT. The table lists more than 1,200 delta-chain clones, 8% to 10% of them singletons. Sequencing was done on a sample of gamma-delta T cells. The receptors were gathered from a human donor. It is not recorded whose cells these are; they may come from a transplant donor.

The table lists this clone with a few counts. This clone may be a read error of a much larger clone one base away. This chain links TRDV2 with TRDJ1, with 12 bases identical to TRDD3. This CDR3 spans 14 amino acids. The germline V gene encodes CDR1 GEAIGNYY and CDR2 EKD. V lost 3 bases and J lost 8; bases outside the gene matches: 6. The CDR3 loop is CACDAVLGDTKLIF. The CDR3 DNA is TGTGCCTGTGACGCGGTACTGGGGGATACCAAACTCATCTTT.

Concerning this clone itself: Just one base apart from a much larger clone, this may be a read error. The gene calls are TRDV2 and TRDJ3, with 8 bases identical to TRDD3. The CDR3 sequence is 18 residues long. V lost 1 base to trimming and J lost 0 bases; unmatched junction nucleotides: 4. CDR1 and CDR2 (germline): GEAIGNYY, EKD. CDR3 amino acids: CACDTGGCSSWDTRQMFF. The CDR3 nucleotides are TGTGCCTGTGACACTGGGGGATGCAGCTCCTGGGACACCCGACAGATGTTTTTC.